The rows below give T cell receptor beta chains drawn from one sample of a study of T cells in Graves' hyperthyroidism and ophthalmopathy. TCRdb re-called the multiplex PCR reads through MiXCR, storing one row per CDR3 protein. The repertoire holds 400,000 to 600,000 distinct CDR3 sequences, 15% to 20% seen once, with roughly 29% in the top ten. Input material: blood. The source of these receptors is a woman in her 30s with Graves' ophthalmopathy. Both conserved end residues are part of each CDR3. A D gene is named only where the DNA matches it firmly. Part of the rows lack a size; the others show once, few, many or a class for expanded clones.

d_call	j_call	clone_size	v_call	cdr3_nt	cdr3_aa
TRBD2	TRBJ2-1	NA	TRBV4-1	TGCGCCAGCAGCCCGACTAGCGGGAGTTATGAGCAGTTCTTC	CASSPTSGSYEQFF
NA	TRBJ1-6	NA	TRBV11-1	TGTGCCAGCAGCTTATCGGACAGCAATAATTCACCCCTCCACTTT	CASSLSDSNNSPLHF
NA	TRBJ2-5	many	TRBV20-1	TGCAGTGCTAGAGACGGGGGAGTAGAGACCCAGTACTTC	CSARDGGVETQYF
NA	TRBJ2-7	many	TRBV20-1	TGCAGTGCTAGAGACCCGGGTCCCTACGAGCAGTACTTC	CSARDPGPYEQYF
NA	TRBJ2-5	NA	TRBV5-6	TGTGCCAGCAGCGCAACCGGACGGACAAAAGAGACCCAGTACTTC	CASSATGRTKETQYF
NA	TRBJ2-6	few	TRBV7-3	TGTGCCAGCAGCTTGCAGCCTTCTGGGGCCAACGTCCTGACTTTC	CASSLQPSGANVLTF
NA	TRBJ2-6	NA	TRBV19	TGTGCCAGTAGTCCTGTGTTCTCTGGGGCCAACGTCCTGACTTTC	CASSPVFSGANVLTF
TRBD2	TRBJ2-3	few	TRBV7-2	TGTGCCAGCAGCCTCCTAGCGGGGGGGAGGGATACGCAGTATTTT	CASSLLAGGRDTQYF
NA	TRBJ2-7	NA	TRBV20-1	TGCAGTGCTAGCCCGGCAGGCCCCGGCGAGCAGTACTTC	CSASPAGPGEQYF
NA	TRBJ2-2	many	TRBV28	TGTGCCAGCAGTTTACGGACAGCGAACACCGGGGAGCTGTTTTTT	CASSLRTANTGELFF
NA	TRBJ2-1	NA	TRBV4-3	TGCGCCAGCAGCCAAGAAGGTACTAGCTACAATGAGCAGTTCTTC	CASSQEGTSYNEQFF
NA	TRBJ2-1	NA	TRBV9	TGTGCCAGCAGCGTAGTTACCAACTACAATGAGCAGTTCTTC	CASSVVTNYNEQFF
TRBD2	TRBJ2-7	NA	TRBV3-1	TGTGCCAGCAGCCAAGAATCCGCGGGAGGTTTTTCTTTAGCTTCCTACGAGCAGTACTTC	CASSQESAGGFSLASYEQYF
TRBD2	TRBJ2-1	few	TRBV6-2/TRBV6-3	TGTGCCAGCAGCTCTAGCGGGAATGCGTTGAATGAGCAGTTCTTC	CASSSSGNALNEQFF
TRBD2	TRBJ2-5	many	TRBV3-1	TGTGCCAGCAGCCCCTGGACTAGCGGGAGGAGAGACCAAGAGACCCAGTACTTC	CASSPWTSGRRDQETQYF
NA	TRBJ1-5	NA	TRBV28	TGTGCCAGCAGTTTAGAGGTTCGTGGGCCCCAGCATTTT	CASSLEVRGPQHF
TRBD1	TRBJ1-1	many	TRBV20-1	TGCAGTGCTAGACTCGGGACAGTTCTGATGAACACTGAAGCTTTCTTT	CSARLGTVLMNTEAFF
TRBD1	TRBJ2-7	few	TRBV6-1	TGTGCCAGCAGTGTGACAGGGACGGCCGAGCAGTACTTC	CASSVTGTAEQYF
NA	TRBJ1-1	NA	TRBV18	TGTGCCAGCTCACCCCGGGTGACCCCTGAAGCTTTCTTT	CASSPRVTPEAFF
NA	TRBJ2-3	few	TRBV19	TGTGCCAGTAGTATCTCCAGCGCCTACACAGATACGCAGTATTTT	CASSISSAYTDTQYF
NA	TRBJ1-1	many	TRBV7-3	TGTGCCAGCAGCTTGACCGGGACAAACGAAGCTTTCTTT	CASSLTGTNEAFF
TRBD1	TRBJ2-7	NA	TRBV20-1	TGCAGTGCTAGGGACAGGACCTCTACATTAACCTACGAGCAGTACTTC	CSARDRTSTLTYEQYF
TRBD1	TRBJ1-1	few	TRBV19	TGTGCCAGTAGGATAGGGGACAGGGCTGGTGAAGCTTTCTTT	CASRIGDRAGEAFF
NA	TRBJ2-5	few	TRBV28	TGTGCCTGCAGTTTAGGGCGGGGGCTCCAAGAGACCCAGTACTTC	CACSLGRGLQETQYF
NA	TRBJ2-2	many	TRBV30	TGTGCCTGGAGTAAAGGGAACACCGGGGAGCTGTTTTTT	CAWSKGNTGELFF
NA	TRBJ2-7	many	TRBV6-2/TRBV6-3	TGTGCCAGCTCTTTTTCGACCAGGGACCAAACACTCTACGAGCAGTACTTC	CASSFSTRDQTLYEQYF
TRBD1	TRBJ1-2	NA	TRBV9	TGTGCCAGCAGCGTAGGAATAAACAGGGGCCTTAACTATGGCTACACCTTC	CASSVGINRGLNYGYTF
TRBD2	TRBJ2-5	many	TRBV7-2	TGTGCCAGCAGCCATGCACTAGCGACCCCCTGGAGAGAGACCCAGTACTTC	CASSHALATPWRETQYF
NA	TRBJ1-2	NA	TRBV5-1	TGCGCCAGCAGCTTGGAAGAGCCCTCAGCCGGCTACACCTTC	CASSLEEPSAGYTF
TRBD1	TRBJ2-7	many	TRBV28	TGTGCCAGCAGTTTAGGACAGGGTGAGTTCTACGAGCAGTACTTC	CASSLGQGEFYEQYF
NA	TRBJ1-3	NA	TRBV27	TGTGCCAGCAGGAAAGGGGAATCTGGAAACACCATATATTTT	CASRKGESGNTIYF
TRBD1	TRBJ1-2	many	TRBV15	TGTGCCACCAGCAGAGAAGGTGGCAGGGGGGTCGGCTACACCTTC	CATSREGGRGVGYTF
NA	TRBJ2-1	few	TRBV7-9	TGTGCCAGCAGCAACGTAAGGGATCGGAATGAGCAGTTCTTC	CASSNVRDRNEQFF
TRBD2	TRBJ2-3	many	TRBV9	TGTGCCAGCAGCGTAGTCGACGGGAGGGCATGGGATACGCAGTATTTT	CASSVVDGRAWDTQYF
TRBD1	TRBJ2-3	many	TRBV7-2	TGTGCCAGCAGCTCCCAGACAGGGGCTCCGGATACGCAGTATTTT	CASSSQTGAPDTQYF
NA	TRBJ1-2	few	TRBV6-1	TGTGCCAGCAGTCGCATTTATCCAGGGGACCACACCTTC	CASSRIYPGDHTF
TRBD1	TRBJ2-3	many	TRBV6-4	TGTGCCAGCAGTGAGTCAGGGGGCGAGTCAGATACGCAGTATTTT	CASSESGGESDTQYF
TRBD1	TRBJ2-3	many	TRBV20-1	TGCAGTGCTCCCACAGGGGGACAGGGACCAGATACGCAGTATTTT	CSAPTGGQGPDTQYF
NA	TRBJ2-6	few	TRBV19	TGTGCCAGTAGTATAAGTGGAGGAGGGATCGGGGCCAACGTCCTGACTTTC	CASSISGGGIGANVLTF
TRBD1	TRBJ1-5	NA	TRBV7-2	TGTGCCAGTCAGGCACAGGGGGATCAGCCCCAGCATTTT	CASQAQGDQPQHF
NA	TRBJ2-5	many	TRBV11-2	TGTGCCAGCAGCTTAATTGCCGGCGTCAGTTGGGCGCGCGCCCAAGAGACCCAGTACTTC	CASSLIAGVSWARAQETQYF
NA	TRBJ2-5	NA	TRBV27	TGTGGCAGCACCTTACTCCAAAGGGGCAGTGTAGGGGAGACCCAGTACTTC	CGSTLLQRGSVGETQYF
TRBD1	TRBJ2-7	many	TRBV5-8	TGTGCCAGCAGCCGGGGACAGAACGAGCAGTACTTC	CASSRGQNEQYF